The 22 T cell receptor beta chains listed next were all sequenced from one sample in a study of blood T cell repertoires in COVID-19. TCRdb's copy holds only in-frame clones and misses some; the assay was immunoSEQ multiplex PCR. The sample shows approximately 160,000 clones, 93% of them seen only once. Sequenced sample: peripheral blood. The receptors originated from an older woman with COVID-19, enrolled during active disease.

The chain is built from TRBV18 and TRBJ2-2; TRBD2 agrees at 9 bases. V was clipped by 3 bases and J by 6 bases; unmatched bases: 14. CDR3 size: 18 residues. Per the germline V gene, CDR1 is KGHSH and CDR2 is LQKENI. The CDR3 coding sequence is TGTGCCAGCTCACCGCGGGGAGTAGCGGGGGTACTCGCCGGGGAGCTGTTTTTT. Translating it yields CASSPRGVAGVLAGELFF.

The rearrangement joins TRBV12-3 or TRBV12-4 to TRBJ1-2; TRBD1 might be the D (6 bases). V lost 5 bases and J lost 8, with 12 bases in between. This CDR3 is built from 12 residues. The CDR3 coding sequence is TGTGCCAGCAGTCTTGACAGGAGAGGCTACACCTTC. It yields the protein CASSLDRRGYTF.

V and J are TRBV5-5 and TRBJ2-7; the D gene is possibly TRBD1 (6 bases). The CDR3 has 13 amino acids. The V end was cut by 0 bases, the J end by 6 bases, with 10 bases between. Looked up from germline, CDR1 is SGHKS and CDR2 is YYEKEE (reference sequence). The CDR3 protein is CASSLGTALEQYF. For the CDR3, the DNA is TGTGCCAGCAGCTTGGGGACAGCCCTCGAGCAGTACTTC.

The chain uses TRBV4-2 and TRBJ2-2; D may be TRBD2 (6 bases). There are 17 residues in the CDR3. Germline assignment: CDR1 LGHNA and CDR2 YNFKEQ. Trimming removed 4 bases at V and 0 bases at J, with 15 bases between. DNA for the CDR3: TGTGCCAGCAGCCGTACACTAGCTCACGCGAACACCGGGGAGCTGTTTTTT. Its protein product is CASSRTLAHANTGELFF.

The chain combines TRBV11-3 with TRBJ1-2, with 7 bases fitting TRBD1. The germline gives CDR1 SGHNT, CDR2 YENEEA. V was clipped by 1 base and J by 8 bases; unmatched bases: 4. The CDR3 is 13 amino acids. The CDR3 loop is CASSLAGGRGYTF. The CDR3 coding sequence is TGTGCCAGCAGCTTAGCAGGGGGTCGGGGCTACACCTTC.

This chain connects TRBV6-5 to TRBJ2-3; D perhaps matches TRBD2 (5 bases). CDR1 MNHEY and CDR2 SVGAGI come from the germline V gene. V gave up 4 bases and J gave up 2 bases, with 10 bases separating them. The CDR3 covers 14 residues. CDR3 DNA sequence: TGTGCCAGCAGTTGGAAGCGGTCCACAGATACGCAGTATTTT. Translation gives CASSWKRSTDTQYF.

The chain is built from TRBV6-5 and TRBJ2-7; 11 nucleotides match TRBD1. Per germline, CDR1 MNHEY and CDR2 SVGAGI. V lost 2 bases to trimming and J lost 4 bases; unmatched junction nucleotides: 1. The CDR3 is 14 amino acids. For the CDR3, the DNA is TGTGCCAGCAGTTACGGGGACAGGGGGTACGAGCAGTACTTC. Translation: CASSYGDRGYEQYF.

This chain uses TRBV12-3 or TRBV12-4 with TRBJ2-1; D is unclear. There are 13 residues in the CDR3. V lost 2 bases to trimming and J lost 5 bases, with 7 bases between them. The CDR3 sequence is CASSLTPNNEQFF. CDR3 in DNA: TGTGCCAGCAGTTTAACCCCTAACAATGAGCAGTTCTTC.

The gene calls are TRBV7-3 and TRBJ2-1; TRBD2 matches at 13 bases. The V segment lost 4 bases and the J segment 7 bases; nucleotides outside the gene matches: 10. Germline values: CDR1 SGHTA, CDR2 FQGTGA. This CDR3 has 17 residues. CDR3 bases: TGTGCCAGCAGCTCACCGGGACTAGCGGGGCGTGAGAATGAGCAGTTCTTC. This encodes CASSSPGLAGRENEQFF.

This chain connects TRBV15 to TRBJ1-1; maybe TRBD1 (5 bases). The CDR3 spans 13 residues. Trimming removed 6 bases at V and 5 bases at J, with 13 bases between. Germline CDR1 is LNHNV and CDR2 is YYDKDF (reference sequence). CDR3 in amino acids: CATSFGGDTEAFF. DNA for the CDR3: TGTGCCACCAGTTTCGGGGGGGATACTGAAGCTTTCTTT.

This chain joins TRBV10-3 and TRBJ2-1; 8 nucleotides line up with TRBD2. The J segment lost 4 bases and the V segment lost 3 bases, leaving 5 bases of the junction unmatched. From germline, CDR1 is ENHRY and CDR2 SYGVKD. The CDR3 consists of 15 residues. CDR3 DNA sequence: TGTGCCATCAGTGAATCCAGCGGGAGATACAATGAGCAGTTCTTC. Its translation: CAISESSGRYNEQFF.

The chain has TRBV30 and TRBJ1-4, with a weak D call TRBD1 (6 bases). With 3 bases removed from V and 0 bases from J, the gap between germline ends came to 11 bases. Germline lookup yields CDR1 GTSNPN and CDR2 SVGIG (reference sequence). The CDR3 is 15 residues long. CDR3 sequence: CAWRARGATNEKLFF. CDR3 nucleotide sequence: TGTGCCTGGAGGGCCAGGGGAGCAACTAATGAAAAACTGTTTTTT.

The chain combines TRBV15 with TRBJ1-6; D ambiguous. CDR3 length: 16 residues. The germline gives CDR1 LNHNV, CDR2 YYDKDF (reference sequence). Trimming stripped 0 bases from V and 0 bases from J, with 6 bases between. CDR3 DNA sequence: TGTGCCACCAGCAGAGAAGGGAGCTCCTATAATTCACCCCTCCACTTT. This encodes CATSREGSSYNSPLHF.

This sequence joins TRBV19 and TRBJ2-2; D is perhaps TRBD2 (5 bases). V lost 5 bases and J 2 bases, leaving 12 bases between the germline ends. The CDR3 has 15 amino acids. Germline V lookup: CDR1 LNHDA, CDR2 SQIVND (reference sequence). As DNA, the CDR3 is TGTGCCAGTAGTCGACGGACGGGAAACACCGGGGAGCTGTTTTTT. Translated: CASSRRTGNTGELFF.

V gene TRBV5-4 combines with J gene TRBJ2-1; 10 bases match TRBD2. The germline gives CDR1 SGHNT, CDR2 YYREEE (reference sequence). This CDR3 region has 15 residues. After removal of 0 bases from V and 9 bases from J, the junction contained 6 bases not matched to a gene. CDR3: CASSLDSGGLREQFF. The CDR3 coding sequence is TGTGCCAGCAGCTTGGATAGCGGGGGGCTTCGTGAGCAGTTCTTC.

Remarks on this clone: Sequence at one end of the junction differs from germline and may be a read error. The chain combines TRBV10-3 with TRBJ2-5, with a tentative D call TRBD2 (5 bases). There are 14 residues in the CDR3. Germline CDR1 ENHRY, CDR2 SYGVKD. Written as DNA, the CDR3 is TGCTCCACCGGAGGAAGTCCCCTACAAGAGACCCAGTACTTC. Translated, it gives CSTGGSPLQETQYF.

V is TRBV5-5 and J is TRBJ1-4, with a tentative D call TRBD1 (5 bases). CDR3 length equals 14 residues. Germline lookup yields CDR1 SGHKS and CDR2 YYEKEE (reference sequence). Trimming took 1 base from V and 5 from J, leaving 9 bases between them. In DNA, the CDR3 is TGTGCCAGCAGCTTGACCGGGGGGAATGAAAAACTGTTTTTT. As protein: CASSLTGGNEKLFF.

This CDR3 is CASSRAGTQETQYF. Written as DNA, the CDR3 is TGTGCCAGCAGCCGGGCGGGGACCCAAGAGACCCAGTACTTC. The chain is built from TRBV11-2 and TRBJ2-5; tentatively, D is TRBD2 (6 bases). The V end was cut by 5 bases, the J end by 1 base, with 11 bases between. Germline V gene sequence: CDR1 SGHAT, CDR2 FQNNGV. The CDR3 consists of 14 residues.

This chain links TRBV4-3 with TRBJ1-1; the D gene is possibly TRBD1 (5 bases). This CDR3 is 14 amino acids long. Trimming stripped 3 bases from V and 1 base from J, with 9 bases between. Germline V gene data show CDR1 as LGHNA and CDR2 as YSLEER. DNA for the CDR3: TGCGCCAGCAGCCACGTCGACAGGAACACTGAAGCTTTCTTT. Its protein is CASSHVDRNTEAFF.

V gene TRBV5-1 combines with J gene TRBJ2-3; weak D call: TRBD2 (5 bases). There are 15 residues in the CDR3. The V and J ends lost 0 bases and 2 bases respectively, with 10 bases between them. Looked up from germline, CDR1 is SGHRS and CDR2 is YFSETQ. CDR3 region: CASSLGTLPTDTQYF. In nucleotides, the CDR3 is TGCGCCAGCAGCTTGGGGACTCTTCCCACAGATACGCAGTATTTT. The full variable domain, rest sourced from reference TRBV5-1 and TRBJ2-3, is KAGVTQTPRYLIKTRGQQVTLSCSPISGHRSVSWYQQTPGQGLQFLFEYFSETQRNKGNFPGRFSGRQFSNSRSEMNVSTLELGDSALYLCASSLGTLPTDTQYFGPGTRLTVL.

The rearrangement links TRBV9 to TRBJ1-1, with D unclear. CDR1 is SGDLS and CDR2 is YYNGEE in the germline V gene. The CDR3 is 16 residues long. V was cut by 4 bases and J by 1 base, with 17 bases left in between. The CDR3 DNA reads as TGTGCCAGCAGCCCCGGGGTGGGCAGATCGAACACTGAAGCTTTCTTT. Translated, it gives CASSPGVGRSNTEAFF.

V usage is TRBV6-5 and J usage is TRBJ1-1; D ambiguous. This CDR3 comprises 15 residues. V was cut by 5 bases and J by 1 base, with 14 bases left in between. The germline CDR1 and CDR2 sequences are MNHEY and SVGAGI. In DNA form, the CDR3 reads TGTGCCAGCAGTAGAGGAGGCTTAGCGAACACTGAAGCTTTCTTT. This codes for CASSRGGLANTEAFF.